One sample yielded the 9 T cell receptor beta chains listed below, sequenced in a study of blood T cell repertoires in COVID-19. Generated by immunoSEQ multiplex PCR, the TCRdb table keeps only in-frame clones and is missing some. Here the sample spans about 170,000 clones, about 90% being singletons. What was sequenced was PBMCs or T cells enriched from blood (not recorded which). The receptors shown here come from a human donor with acute COVID-19. The donor label of this sample is uncertain.

The chain recombines TRBV6-5 with TRBJ2-1; TRBD2 might be the D (6 bases). Germline V lookup: CDR1 MNHEY, CDR2 SVGAGI. V lost 4 bases and J lost 6, with 10 bases in between. This CDR3 contains 13 residues. The CDR3 region is CASSSLARNEQFF. The CDR3 nucleotides are TGTGCCAGCAGTTCCCTAGCGCGCAATGAGCAGTTCTTC.

J is TRBJ1-1 and V is TRBV5-4; D gene unclear. The CDR3 runs to 14 residues. Germline V gene sequence: CDR1 SGHNT, CDR2 YYREEE (reference sequence). V lost 0 bases and J lost 2, with 8 bases in between. The chain's CDR3 is CASSLGHQNTEAFF. The CDR3 nucleotides are TGTGCCAGCAGCTTGGGACACCAAAACACTGAAGCTTTCTTT.

The chain links TRBV19 to TRBJ2-7, with D maybe TRBD2 (5 bases). The CDR3 is made up of 12 amino acids. The germline gives CDR1 LNHDA, CDR2 SQIVND (reference sequence). Trimming left V 10 bases short and J 3 bases short, with 13 bases between. The CDR3 sequence is CATSPDYYEQYF. CDR3 nucleotide sequence: TGTGCCACCTCACCAGACTACTACGAGCAGTACTTC.

The rearrangement joins TRBV18 to TRBJ2-5; D possibly corresponds to TRBD2 (5 bases). The CDR3 contains 13 residues. Trimming took 3 bases from V and 2 from J, leaving 7 bases between them. Germline lookup yields CDR1 KGHSH and CDR2 LQKENI. DNA for the CDR3: TGTGCCAGCTCACCCCGGGAACAAGAGACCCAGTACTTC. Amino acids: CASSPREQETQYF.

J is TRBJ1-2 and V is TRBV5-1; maybe TRBD1 (5 bases). This CDR3 comprises 14 residues. Per the germline V gene, CDR1 is SGHRS and CDR2 is YFSETQ. The V gene lost 0 bases and the J gene lost 7 bases, with 13 bases spanning the gap. For the CDR3, the DNA is TGCGCCAGCAGCTTGGAGGTCGGGACTCGTGGCTACACCTTC. Protein product: CASSLEVGTRGYTF.

Comments on this clone: This CDR3 is also generated by other DNA sequences in the sample. The chain employs TRBV5-1 and TRBJ2-7; unclear D gene. The CDR3 has 13 residues. The V end was cut by 5 bases, the J end by 0 bases, with 9 bases between. Germline V gene sequence: CDR1 SGHRS, CDR2 YFSETQ. The CDR3 region is CASREASSYEQYF. DNA for the CDR3: TGCGCCAGCAGGGAAGCTAGCTCCTACGAGCAGTACTTC.

The sample holds a few counts of this clone. The chain has TRBV30 and TRBJ1-3, with D possibly matching TRBD1 (5 bases). Germline CDR1 and CDR2: GTSNPN and SVGIG (reference sequence). V lost 2 bases and J lost 0, with 14 bases in between. CDR3 length: 16 residues. CDR3 in DNA: TGTGCCTGGAGTCCCCCGGCAGGGTACTCTGGAAACACCATATATTTT. It yields the protein CAWSPPAGYSGNTIYF.

The chain carries TRBV14 and TRBJ1-2, with unresolved D. This CDR3 is built from 15 residues. Trimming took 2 bases from V and 4 from J, leaving 14 bases between them. Germline loops: CDR1 SGHDN, CDR2 FVKESK. The CDR3 region has the DNA TGTGCCAGCAGCCAATACCCCGCCCGGGGCTATGGCTACACCTTC. Translated: CASSQYPARGYGYTF.

This rearrangement joins TRBV18 to TRBJ2-7; tentative D call: TRBD1 (6 bases). V was trimmed by 6 bases and J by 0 bases, leaving 21 bases between them. Germline V gives CDR1 KGHSH, CDR2 LQKENI. The CDR3 is made up of 17 amino acids. CDR3 sequence (DNA): TGTGCCAGCTCCCTGACGAAACAGAGGGACAACTCCTACGAGCAGTACTTC. Encoded protein: CASSLTKQRDNSYEQYF.